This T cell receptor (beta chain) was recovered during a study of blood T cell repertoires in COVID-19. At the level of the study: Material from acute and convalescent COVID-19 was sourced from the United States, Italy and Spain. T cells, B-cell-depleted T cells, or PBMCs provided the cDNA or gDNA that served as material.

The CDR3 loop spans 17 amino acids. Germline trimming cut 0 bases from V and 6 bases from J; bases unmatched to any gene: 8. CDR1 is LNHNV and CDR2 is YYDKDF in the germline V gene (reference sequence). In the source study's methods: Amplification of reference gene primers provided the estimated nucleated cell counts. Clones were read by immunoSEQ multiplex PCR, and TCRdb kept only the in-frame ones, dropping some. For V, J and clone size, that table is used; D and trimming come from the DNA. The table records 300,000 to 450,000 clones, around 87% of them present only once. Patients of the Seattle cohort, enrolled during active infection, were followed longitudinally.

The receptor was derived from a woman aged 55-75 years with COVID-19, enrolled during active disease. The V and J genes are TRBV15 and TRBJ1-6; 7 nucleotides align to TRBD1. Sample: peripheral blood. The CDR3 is CATSREGQLGRNSPLHF. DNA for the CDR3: TGTGCCACCAGCAGAGAGGGACAGCTGGGCCGTAATTCACCCCTCCACTTT.